The rows below give T cell receptor beta chains drawn from one sample of a study of cytomegalovirus exposure and HLA in healthy donors. Sequencing used immunoSEQ multiplex PCR; TCRdb keeps in-frame clones, though not all of them. Here the sample spans around 170,000 clones, about 81% being singletons. Sequenced input: PBMCs. The receptors derive from a woman between 18 and 30 years old in good health and CMV-seronegative. Each CDR3 is given with its conserved first and last residue. The D gene is left open where the match is weak. A clone size is listed for some rows: how often the clone was seen (once, few, many), or a class if it is expanded.

TRBV28	TRBD1	TRBJ2-7	.	13	TGTGCCAGCAGTTCGGGACAGGGGCCCGAGCAGTACTTC	CASSSGQGPEQYF
TRBV25-1	TRBD1	TRBJ1-2	.	14	TGTGCCAGCAGACTTAAAACAGGGGCCTATGGCTACACCTTC	CASRLKTGAYGYTF
TRBV7-2	.	TRBJ2-5	.	15	TGTGCCAGCAGCTTAGAGTTGGCGGGAAGAGAGACCCAGTACTTC	CASSLELAGRETQYF
TRBV30	.	TRBJ1-1	.	13	TGTGCCTGGAGTTTGAAGGGGGACACTGAAGCTTTCTTT	CAWSLKGDTEAFF
TRBV6-5	.	TRBJ2-7	.	15	TGTGCCAGCAGTTACTCGATTGTCAGAACGGGGGAGCAGTACTTC	CASSYSIVRTGEQYF
TRBV27	TRBD2	TRBJ2-1	.	15	TGTGCCAGCAGTTTAAGCCGCGGGAGACCATCTGAGCAGTTCTTC	CASSLSRGRPSEQFF
TRBV5-1	TRBD2	TRBJ2-7	.	16	TGCGCCAGCAGCTTGGGAGGGACTAGCGGGTGGTACGAGCAGTACTTC	CASSLGGTSGWYEQYF
TRBV19	TRBD1	TRBJ2-7	once	15	TGTGCCAGTAGCGGGGCCGAGGACAGGGGGCGTAGGCAGTACTTC	CASSGAEDRGRRQYF
TRBV6-5	TRBD2	TRBJ2-5	once	14	TGTGCCAGCAGTTGGGCGGGGGGCCGGGAGACCCAGTACTTC	CASSWAGGRETQYF
TRBV27	.	TRBJ2-7	.	14	TGTGCCAGCAGGCCGGGACAAGGTCCTTACGAGCAGTACTTC	CASRPGQGPYEQYF
TRBV9	TRBD1	TRBJ2-7	.	15	TGTGCCAGCAGCATGACAGGGGACCCCTCCTACGAGCAGTACTTC	CASSMTGDPSYEQYF
TRBV6-5	TRBD2	TRBJ2-1	.	14	TGTGCCAGCAGTCGCCCGGGACTAGTCAATGAGCAGTTCTTC	CASSRPGLVNEQFF
TRBV18	.	TRBJ1-5	.	13	TGTGCCAGCTCATTTGCCGAGGAACAACCCCAGCATTTT	CASSFAEEQPQHF
TRBV9	TRBD1	TRBJ2-3	.	16	TGTGCCAGCAGCATACCGGACAGGAGTAGCACAGATACGCAGTATTTT	CASSIPDRSSTDTQYF
TRBV7-8	TRBD2	TRBJ2-3	.	17	TGTGCCAGCAGCTTAGCGGGGACTAGTCCTAGCACAGATACGCAGTATTTT	CASSLAGTSPSTDTQYF
TRBV7-2	.	TRBJ2-7	.	13	TGTGCCAGCAGCTTCGGCGGGGCTTACGAGCAGTACTTC	CASSFGGAYEQYF
TRBV6-5	.	TRBJ1-6	few	16	TGTGCCAGCAGTTACACCTTGATCAGGGCTGGTTCACCCCTCCACTTT	CASSYTLIRAGSPLHF
TRBV19	.	TRBJ1-2	once	17	TGTGCCAGTAGTAGGGGAGGGGCGTTACAAGCAAACTATGGCTACACCTTC	CASSRGGALQANYGYTF
TRBV28	TRBD1	TRBJ1-5	.	13	TGTGCCAGCAGGCTGGACAGGGTAAAGCCCCAGCATTTT	CASRLDRVKPQHF
TRBV14	TRBD1	TRBJ2-5	.	12	TGTGCCAGCAGCCAAGGACAGGGGACCCAGTACTTC	CASSQGQGTQYF
TRBV27	TRBD2	TRBJ2-1	few	15	TGTGCCAGCAGTTTCACTAGCGGGAGCCGCAATGAGCAGTTCTTC	CASSFTSGSRNEQFF
TRBV7-8	TRBD2	TRBJ2-2	.	20	TGTGCCAGCAGCTTCCCGGGACTAGCGGGACTAAACGCGAACACCGGGGAGCTGTTTTTT	CASSFPGLAGLNANTGELFF
TRBV7-6	.	TRBJ2-7	.	14	TGTGCCAGCAGCTCAGCTAGCGACTCCTACGAGCAGTACTTC	CASSSASDSYEQYF
TRBV25-1	TRBD2	TRBJ2-2	few	15	TGTGCCAGCGCCAGGGCGGGAGGTTACACCGGGGAGCTGTTTTTT	CASARAGGYTGELFF
TRBV7-8	TRBD1	TRBJ2-2	.	16	TGTGCCAGCAGCTCCCAGCGGACAGGGTTGACGGGGGAGCTGTTTTTT	CASSSQRTGLTGELFF
TRBV18	TRBD1	TRBJ1-5	few	13	TGTGCCAGCTCACAGGGGGCCGATCAGCCCCAGCATTTT	CASSQGADQPQHF
TRBV14	.	TRBJ1-6	.	15	TGTGCCAGCAGCCAAGGTCTTCCTGCCAGTTCACCCCTCCACTTT	CASSQGLPASSPLHF
TRBV7-9	TRBD1	TRBJ2-5	.	14	TGTGCCAGCAGCTTAGTCGACAGGGGGGAGACCCAGTACTTC	CASSLVDRGETQYF
TRBV5-1	TRBD2	TRBJ2-2	few	14	TGCGCCAGCAGCTTAACGGGGGGTTCCGGGGAGCTGTTTTTT	CASSLTGGSGELFF
TRBV10-3	.	TRBJ1-1	.	12	TGTGCCATCAGTGAGGGTAGCACTGAAGCTTTCTTT	CAISEGSTEAFF
TRBV2	.	TRBJ2-1	.	13	TGTGCCAGCAGTGTGCACAGTTACAATGAGCAGTTCTTC	CASSVHSYNEQFF
TRBV5-1	.	TRBJ2-1	.	13	TGCGCCAGCAGCTTGGGTCATCCGGATGAGCAGTTCTTC	CASSLGHPDEQFF
TRBV18	TRBD1	TRBJ1-2	.	16	TGTGCCAGCTCACCACAGGCCGGGACAGAATCCTATGGCTACACCTTC	CASSPQAGTESYGYTF
TRBV5-1	TRBD2	TRBJ2-5	.	18	TGCGCCAGCAGCCTTCCAAAACTAGCGGGGGGGACCGAAGAGACCCAGTACTTC	CASSLPKLAGGTEETQYF
TRBV7-9	.	TRBJ1-2	.	15	TGTGCCAGCAGTCCAGCGGCAGAATGGGACTATGGCTACACCTTC	CASSPAAEWDYGYTF
TRBV28	TRBD1	TRBJ1-5	.	17	TGTGCCAGCAGTTTGGCACAGGGGATCGGTAGCAATCAGCCCCAGCATTTT	CASSLAQGIGSNQPQHF
TRBV19	.	TRBJ1-2	few	12	TGTGCCAGTAGCAGGGTGTCCTATGGCTACACCTTC	CASSRVSYGYTF
TRBV19	.	TRBJ1-2	.	14	TGTGCCAGTAGTCCCACAGGGAGCGACTATGGCTACACCTTC	CASSPTGSDYGYTF
TRBV5-4	.	TRBJ1-1	once	12	TGTGCCAGCAGCGGAACGGACAGTGGAGCTTTCTTT	CASSGTDSGAFF
TRBV14	.	TRBJ2-6	.	15	TGTGCCAGCAGCCAAGTAGCCTCTGGGGCCAACGTCCTGACTTTC	CASSQVASGANVLTF
TRBV6-1	.	TRBJ1-1	.	13	TGTGCCAGCAACCGACAGTTGAACACTGAAGCTTTCTTT	CASNRQLNTEAFF
TRBV7-9	.	TRBJ2-7	.	15	TGTGCCAGCAGCTTAGAAGGGGGGAGGGCCTACGAGCAGTACTTC	CASSLEGGRAYEQYF
TRBV28	.	TRBJ2-7	once	13	TGTGCCAGCAGTTTACCAGGGGACTACGAGCAGTACTTC	CASSLPGDYEQYF
TRBV7-2	TRBD2	TRBJ2-5	.	16	TGTGCCAGCAGCTTAGGGAGACTAGCGGGGACGGAGACCCAGTACTTC	CASSLGRLAGTETQYF
TRBV6-5	.	TRBJ1-1	few	13	TGTGCCAGCAGTTTAGTATTTAACACTGAAGCTTTCTTT	CASSLVFNTEAFF
TRBV7-9	TRBD2	TRBJ2-7	once	18	TGTGCCAGCAGCTTAACCCCCCGCTCGGGACTAGCGCTCCACGAGCAGTACTTC	CASSLTPRSGLALHEQYF
TRBV10-3	TRBD2	TRBJ2-1	.	17	TGTGCCATCAGTGAAGCTCCGGGACTAGCGGAGATCAATGAGCAGTTCTTC	CAISEAPGLAEINEQFF
TRBV6-1	.	TRBJ2-6	.	17	TGTGCCAGCAGTGGCGTCAGGGCCAGCTCTGGGGCCAACGTCCTGACTTTC	CASSGVRASSGANVLTF
TRBV27	.	TRBJ1-2	.	16	TGTGCCAGCAGTTTATCGTCGCACTTAGCTAACTATGGCTACACCTTC	CASSLSSHLANYGYTF
TRBV19	.	TRBJ1-4	.	16	TGTGCCAGTAGTATAAGGGGAGGGACATCTCCTGAAAAACTGTTTTTT	CASSIRGGTSPEKLFF
TRBV5-1	.	TRBJ2-5	once	15	TGCGCCAGCAGCTTGGGCCTAGCGAGACAAGAGACCCAGTACTTC	CASSLGLARQETQYF
TRBV2	TRBD2	TRBJ2-3	.	14	TGTGCCAGCAAGGGACTAGCTAGCACAGATACGCAGTATTTT	CASKGLASTDTQYF
TRBV10-3	TRBD2	TRBJ2-7	.	16	TGTGCCATCAGTGGGGGGCCGACTAGCGGGAGTTTCGAGCAGTACTTC	CAISGGPTSGSFEQYF